A single sample is the source of the 26 T cell receptor beta chains below, sequenced in a study of cytomegalovirus exposure and HLA in healthy donors (dated by TCRdb to between 2016 and 2019). Libraries were built with the immunoSEQ multiplex PCR assay. A mixture of 60 forward primers for TCR Vbeta segments and 13 reverse primers for TCR Jbeta segments was used in the multiplex PCR. What TCRdb holds here is the immuneACCESS table cut down to in-frame rearrangements. Part of the clones is not present; checked against another copy, under half of the missing clones reflect an unresolved V gene, and the others are unexplained. The sample table holds approximately 140,000 clones. The top ten clonotypes cover under 2% of the sample. Sequences were obtained from PBMCs. The receptors were sampled from a woman between 50 and 59 years old in good health and CMV-seronegative.

V is TRBV30 and J is TRBJ2-3; 9 positions agree with TRBD2. V shed 3 bases, J shed 1 base, and the junction held 5 bases outside the gene matches. CDR3 size: 15 residues. Germline V gives CDR1 GTSNPN, CDR2 SVGIG (reference sequence). The CDR3 spells CAWSATSGRTDTQYF. In DNA form, the CDR3 reads TGTGCCTGGAGCGCGACTAGCGGCCGCACAGATACGCAGTATTTT.

The chain recombines TRBV11-2 with TRBJ2-5; a possible D gene is TRBD2 (5 bases). The CDR3 runs to 15 residues. V lost 1 base, J lost 5 bases, and 14 bases lay in between. CDR1 and CDR2 (germline): SGHAT, FQNNGV. CDR3 sequence: CASSLVGSQRETQYF. For the CDR3, the DNA is TGTGCCAGCAGCTTAGTGGGGAGTCAACGGGAGACCCAGTACTTC.

The CDR3 reads CAGSDRRQETQYF. Written as DNA, the CDR3 is TGTGCCGGATCGGACAGGCGCCAAGAGACCCAGTACTTC. The chain combines TRBV2 with TRBJ2-5; 7 nucleotides line up with TRBD1. Germline V CDR1 and CDR2: SNHLY, FYNNEI. The J segment lost 1 base and the V segment lost 11 bases, leaving 7 bases of the junction unmatched. The CDR3 runs to 13 residues.

The rearrangement uses TRBV6-1 and TRBJ2-1; D gene unclear. Germline values: CDR1 MNHNS, CDR2 SASEGT. The CDR3 runs to 14 residues. Trimming took off 6 bases at V and 7 bases at J, with 16 bases between the two ends. CDR3 amino acids: CASSQQAGKNEQFF. The CDR3 DNA reads as TGTGCCAGCAGCCAGCAGGCAGGAAAGAATGAGCAGTTCTTC.

This CDR3 reads CASSVGGTGVTDTQYF. CDR3 nucleotide sequence: TGTGCCAGCAGCGTAGGGGGGACAGGGGTGACAGATACGCAGTATTTT. The chain couples TRBV9 to TRBJ2-3; 10 nucleotides agree with TRBD1. Germline-derived CDR1 and CDR2 are SGDLS and YYNGEE. The CDR3 contains 16 residues. After removal of 0 bases from V and 3 bases from J, the junction contained 4 bases not matched to a gene.

The chain combines TRBV6-5 with TRBJ2-7; 10 bases align to TRBD2. The V segment lost 6 bases and the J segment 4 bases; nucleotides outside the gene matches: 6. In germline, CDR1 is MNHEY, CDR2 SVGAGI. The CDR3 consists of 14 residues. The CDR3 DNA follows: TGTGCCAGCAGACGCGGACTAGCGGATTACGAGCAGTACTTC. This translates into CASRRGLADYEQYF.

CDR3 nucleotides: TGTGCCTGGAGTGTACGGCAGGGTCCTTCAGATACGCAGTATTTT. Its protein is CAWSVRQGPSDTQYF. V usage is TRBV30 and J usage is TRBJ2-3; D perhaps matches TRBD1 (5 bases). The CDR3 covers 15 residues. Looked up from germline, CDR1 is GTSNPN and CDR2 is SVGIG (reference sequence). V was trimmed by 0 bases and J by 4 bases, leaving 14 bases between them.

The chain employs TRBV18 and TRBJ2-5; the match to TRBD1 covers 10 bases. The CDR3 consists of 13 residues. CDR1 is KGHSH and CDR2 is LQKENI in the germline V gene. The V and J ends lost 6 bases and 4 bases, in that order; junction bases with no gene match: 2. This CDR3 is CASSRDRGETQYF. As DNA, the CDR3 is TGTGCCAGCTCGCGGGACAGGGGAGAGACCCAGTACTTC.

The chain uses TRBV18 and TRBJ2-7; maybe TRBD1 (5 bases). CDR1 is KGHSH, CDR2 LQKENI, per germline. CDR3 length: 15 residues. Trimming cost V 0 bases and J 0 bases, with 9 bases left between them. CDR3 DNA: TGTGCCAGCTCACCACCCGGAACAGGCTCCTACGAGCAGTACTTC. It translates to CASSPPGTGSYEQYF.

This sequence joins TRBV7-9 and TRBJ1-4; no clear D. CDR3 length: 14 residues. Germline assignment: CDR1 SEHNR and CDR2 FQNEAQ (reference sequence). Trimming removed 4 bases from V and 0 bases from J, with 6 bases in between. The CDR3 region has the DNA TGTGCCAGCAGCTCCGGGGCAACTAATGAAAAACTGTTTTTT. This encodes CASSSGATNEKLFF.

The rearrangement joins TRBV6-1 to TRBJ2-3; tentative D call: TRBD2 (5 bases). CDR1 is MNHNS, CDR2 SASEGT, per germline. The germline V and J ends were trimmed by 4 bases and 2 bases, with 10 bases remaining between them. The CDR3 runs 14 residues. The CDR3 DNA reads TGTGCCAGCAGTGTGGACTTGTCCACAGATACGCAGTATTTT. Encoded protein: CASSVDLSTDTQYF.

The rearrangement joins TRBV29-1 to TRBJ2-7; a weak D match, TRBD1 (5 bases). CDR1 is SQVTM, CDR2 ANQGSEA, per germline. V was trimmed by 6 bases and J by 1 base, leaving 10 bases between them. The CDR3 has 12 residues. CDR3 sequence: CSVSRESYEQYF. The CDR3 region has the DNA TGCAGCGTCTCCAGGGAATCCTACGAGCAGTACTTC.

The genes are TRBV27 and TRBJ1-2; no clear D. This CDR3 has 15 amino acids. Trimming cost V 2 bases and J 7 bases, with 17 bases left between them. CDR1 and CDR2 (germline): MNHEY, SMNVEV (reference sequence). The CDR3, as DNA: TGTGCCAGCAGTTTAGCAATAGGAGGGTCTACTGGCTACACCTTC. Protein sequence: CASSLAIGGSTGYTF.

The V call is TRBV5-1, the J call TRBJ2-5; 7 bases map to TRBD2. Germline CDR1 and CDR2: SGHRS and YFSETQ. The V and J ends lost 4 bases and 2 bases, in that order; junction bases with no gene match: 8. The CDR3 length is 15 residues. Here the CDR3 DNA reads TGCGCCAGCAGCAGGACCCGGGGGGATCAAGAGACCCAGTACTTC. This sequence encodes CASSRTRGDQETQYF.

This sequence joins TRBV10-2 and TRBJ1-2; 7 bases match TRBD1. The CDR3 length is 15 residues. Germline values: CDR1 WSHSY, CDR2 SAAADI. The ends lost 0 bases at V and 3 bases at J; junction bases unmatched: 4. DNA of the CDR3: TGCGCCAGCAGTGAGTCGAATGACAGGGACTATGGCTACACCTTC. This gives the protein CASSESNDRDYGYTF.

This sequence joins TRBV19 and TRBJ2-7, with D maybe TRBD2 (6 bases). This CDR3 is built from 17 residues. The ends were cut back, 9 bases at V and 0 bases at J, with 24 bases in the middle. The germline V gene encodes CDR1 LNHDA and CDR2 SQIVND (reference sequence). The CDR3 here is CARGRGVTHGSSYEQYF. The CDR3, as DNA: TGTGCCAGAGGGCGGGGAGTTACGCACGGGAGCTCCTACGAGCAGTACTTC.

The J gene is TRBJ2-1, the V gene TRBV5-4, with 7 bases fitting TRBD1. The CDR3 length is 13 residues. Germline V gene data show CDR1 as SGHNT and CDR2 as YYREEE (reference sequence). Unmatched junction bases numbered 3, after V lost 4 bases and J lost 5 bases. Here the CDR3 reads CASSVTGDNEQFF. CDR3 coding DNA: TGTGCCAGCAGCGTAACAGGGGACAATGAGCAGTTCTTC.

The chain carries TRBV4-3 and TRBJ1-5, with D tentatively TRBD1 (6 bases). The CDR3 covers 14 residues. Germline CDR1 is LGHNA and CDR2 is YSLEER. Trimming cost V 1 base and J 6 bases, with 10 bases left between them. CDR3 residues: CASSQVQGSQPQHF. The CDR3, as DNA: TGCGCCAGCAGCCAAGTGCAGGGGAGTCAGCCCCAGCATTTT.

The CDR3 region has the DNA TGTGCCAGTAGTATACGGGGACAGCCTAATGAAAAACTGTTTTTT. Protein sequence: CASSIRGQPNEKLFF. The chain couples TRBV19 to TRBJ1-4; 7 nucleotides line up with TRBD1. This CDR3 spans 15 amino acids. Germline CDR1 and CDR2: LNHDA and SQIVND (reference sequence). The ends lost 2 bases at V and 3 bases at J; junction bases unmatched: 3.

V is TRBV4-3 and J is TRBJ2-7; 8 nucleotides align to TRBD2. The junction had 2 bases not matched to a gene; V was cut back by 0 bases and J by 1 base. CDR1 LGHNA and CDR2 YSLEER come from the germline V gene. The CDR3 length is 15 residues. CDR3 loop: CASSQEAGASYEQYF. CDR3 bases: TGCGCCAGCAGCCAAGAAGCGGGAGCGTCCTACGAGCAGTACTTC.

This chain connects TRBV6-1 to TRBJ2-1; a possible D gene is TRBD1 (5 bases). Trimming stripped 6 bases from V and 3 bases from J, with 12 bases between. Germline V gives CDR1 MNHNS, CDR2 SASEGT. This CDR3 contains 14 residues. CDR3 bases: TGTGCCAGCAGACAGGACAAGGACTACAATGAGCAGTTCTTC. It yields the protein CASRQDKDYNEQFF.

The chain couples TRBV28 to TRBJ1-2; TRBD1 is a possible D gene (5 bases). This CDR3 is 12 amino acids long. CDR1 and CDR2 from the germline V gene are MDHEN and SYDVKM. V lost 6 bases and J 7 bases, leaving 12 bases between the germline ends. This CDR3 is CASSLPQGGYTF. CDR3 coding DNA: TGTGCCAGCAGCCTGCCCCAGGGTGGCTACACCTTC.

The J gene is TRBJ2-7, the V gene TRBV28; D not certain. The CDR3 length is 14 residues. Germline assignment: CDR1 MDHEN and CDR2 SYDVKM. Trimming took 3 bases from V and 3 from J, leaving 12 bases between them. CDR3 in amino acids: CASSFSDTLYEQYF. CDR3 nucleotide sequence: TGTGCCAGCAGTTTTTCAGACACCCTCTACGAGCAGTACTTC.

The rearrangement joins TRBV7-9 to TRBJ2-2; D might be TRBD2 (6 bases). The V gene's germline CDR1 is SEHNR and CDR2 FQNEAQ (reference sequence). The CDR3 covers 16 residues. V lost 5 bases and J lost 4, with 17 bases in between. The CDR3 spells CASSLTYSGTTGELFF. CDR3 nucleotides: TGTGCCAGCAGCCTTACTTATAGCGGTACCACCGGGGAGCTGTTTTTT. Full variable domain (rest looked up from reference TRBV7-9 and TRBJ2-2): DTGVSQNPRHKITKRGQNVTFRCDPISEHNRLYWYRQTLGQGPEFLTYFQNEAQLEKSRLLSDRFSAERPKGSFSTLEIQRTEQGDSAMYLCASSLTYSGTTGELFFGEGSRLTVL.

The chain joins TRBV11-2 to TRBJ2-2; D uncertain. The CDR3 sequence is 14 residues long. The V gene's germline CDR1 is SGHAT and CDR2 FQNNGV. V lost 5 bases and J lost 3, with 10 bases in between. CDR3 sequence: CASSAVADTGELFF. The DNA of the CDR3 is TGTGCCAGCAGCGCAGTCGCGGACACCGGGGAGCTGTTTTTT.

The chain carries TRBV7-6 and TRBJ2-5; TRBD2 agrees at 12 bases. The ends lost 5 bases at V and 2 bases at J; junction bases unmatched: 12. CDR1 is SGHVS and CDR2 is FNYEAQ in the germline V gene. The CDR3 is 18 amino acids. The DNA for the CDR3 is TGTGCCAGCAGCCTAAGGACTAGCGGGGTAGAACTACAAGAGACCCAGTACTTC. Its translation is CASSLRTSGVELQETQYF.